This is a list of T cell receptor beta chains from one sample in a study of vaccination and CD4 T cells after COVID-19. No cognate antigen is known for these TCRs. MiXCR was run by TCRdb on the PCR reads, yielding one entry per CDR3 protein. Of 9,500 to 15,000 distinct CDR3 sequences in the sample, 76% were seen once. The sample taken for sequencing was CD4+ T cells from blood, cultured in vitro. These receptors were collected from a human donor who had recovered from COVID-19. The CDR3 runs from the conserved cysteine through the conserved F or W. The D gene is left open where the match is weak. Rows give clone size only sometimes, using once, few, many, or a class for an expanded clone.

clone size	J gene	D gene	V gene	CDR3 DNA	CDR3 protein
.	TRBJ1-2	.	TRBV28	TGTGCCAGCACCCTCCCGCCGACAGCCTCTTATGGCTACACCTTC	CASTLPPTASYGYTF
.	TRBJ1-5	TRBD1	TRBV6-5	TGTGCCAGCAGTTCCACCCGGGGGACAGTTAGCAATCAGCCCCAGCATTTT	CASSSTRGTVSNQPQHF
few	TRBJ1-2	TRBD1	TRBV15	TGTGCCACCAGCATGGGACAGGGGGGGATCTATGGCTACACCTTC	CATSMGQGGIYGYTF
few	TRBJ1-1	.	TRBV20-1	TGCAGTGCTGAGAGGGATTTGGGGGCTGAAGCTTTCTTT	CSAERDLGAEAFF
.	TRBJ1-6	.	TRBV27	TGTGCCAGCAGTTTAGGGCCCCCCTATAATTCACCCCTCCACTTT	CASSLGPPYNSPLHF
.	TRBJ2-3	.	TRBV27	TGTGCCAGCAGTCCCCCAAAGGGGCGAGGGAGTACAGATACGCAGTATTTT	CASSPPKGRGSTDTQYF
.	TRBJ1-2	TRBD1	TRBV19	TGTGCCAGTCATCAATCGGACAGGCGGCATGGCTACACCTTC	CASHQSDRRHGYTF
few	TRBJ1-6	.	TRBV12-3/TRBV12-4	TGTGCCAGCAGTTTGCAGGGAAGTCCACCCCTCCACTTT	CASSLQGSPPLHF
.	TRBJ1-5	.	TRBV7-2	TGTGCCAGCAGCTTAAAGGTCCGCAATCAGCCCCAGCATTTT	CASSLKVRNQPQHF
.	TRBJ2-1	.	TRBV7-9	TGTGCCAGCAGCTTCTCAGGGAGCAATGAGCAGTTCTTC	CASSFSGSNEQFF
once	TRBJ2-3	.	TRBV19	TGTGCCAGTAGTATAGGTCGTAGCGGAGGGGGCGATACGCAGTATTTT	CASSIGRSGGGDTQYF
.	TRBJ1-2	TRBD1	TRBV20-1	TGCAGTGCTAGAGGGACAGGGGTTTCGGGCTACACCTTC	CSARGTGVSGYTF
.	TRBJ2-1	TRBD2	TRBV20-1	TGCAGTGCTAGAGATCCAGCGGGAGGGCCAAAGCGCAATGAGCAGTTCTTC	CSARDPAGGPKRNEQFF
.	TRBJ1-1	TRBD1	TRBV19	TGTGCCAGTACTCCCGGCGGGACAGGGGGCAACACTGAAGCTTTCTTT	CASTPGGTGGNTEAFF
once	TRBJ1-1	.	TRBV20-1	TGCAGTGCTAGAGGTGGGGGCGGGACTGAAGCTTTCTTT	CSARGGGGTEAFF
.	TRBJ2-2	.	TRBV6-1	TGTGCCAGCAGTAAGGGACTTAGGAACACCGGGGAGCTGTTTTTT	CASSKGLRNTGELFF
.	TRBJ2-2	TRBD2	TRBV6-1	TGTGCCAGCAGTGAAAAGTGGCGGGAGGAGACCGGGGAGCTGTTTTTT	CASSEKWREETGELFF
.	TRBJ1-1	.	TRBV6-2/TRBV6-3	TGTGCCAGCAGTCGTAAGGCTAGGGGCGAGGACACTGAAGCTTTCTTT	CASSRKARGEDTEAFF
.	TRBJ2-1	.	TRBV29-1	TGCAGCGCAAGGGGCCGGGAAGGCCATGAGCAGTTCTTC	CSARGREGHEQFF
.	TRBJ1-2	.	TRBV5-6	TGTGCCAGCAGCTTCTCTGACAGACTCAACTATGGCTACACCTTC	CASSFSDRLNYGYTF
.	TRBJ1-6	.	TRBV20-1	TGCAGTGCTAGCCCCGCTATCCGGGGGGCTTCACCCCTCCACTTT	CSASPAIRGASPLHF
few	TRBJ1-1	TRBD1	TRBV27	TGTGCCAGCAGTCAATACAGGGGCCAGAGGGACACTGAAGCTTTCTTT	CASSQYRGQRDTEAFF
.	TRBJ1-5	.	TRBV7-2	TGTGCCAGCAGTTCCACAGTCCCTTCGCCCCAGCATTTT	CASSSTVPSPQHF
.	TRBJ2-2	TRBD1	TRBV6-1	TGTGCCAGCAGACTCCGGACAGGGGACACCGGGGAGCTGTTTTTT	CASRLRTGDTGELFF
.	TRBJ2-1	.	TRBV12-3/TRBV12-4	TGTGCCAGCAGTTTGGGGAGCTACAATGAGCAGTTCTTC	CASSLGSYNEQFF
.	TRBJ1-1	.	TRBV6-1	TGTGCCAGTAAAAACTTCGCCCAGGGATTGTCTGAAGCTTTCTTT	CASKNFAQGLSEAFF
.	TRBJ1-2	.	TRBV28	TGTGCCAGCAGTTGGCACCCCTCGAGTGAGGTTGATGGCTACACCTTC	CASSWHPSSEVDGYTF
.	TRBJ1-1	.	TRBV14	TGTGCCAGCAGCCAAGATTTCGTCACTGAAGCTTTCTTT	CASSQDFVTEAFF
.	TRBJ2-2	TRBD2	TRBV7-9	TGTGCCAGCAGCTTAGGGGGCGGGAGAGGAGCCGGGGAGCTGTTTTTT	CASSLGGGRGAGELFF
.	TRBJ2-5	TRBD1	TRBV20-1	TGCAGTGCTAGCGAGGGGTTTCGACAGGGAAAGGGGACCCAGTACTTC	CSASEGFRQGKGTQYF
.	TRBJ1-1	.	TRBV28	TGTGCCAGCAGATGGACACGCGAAGCTTTCTTT	CASRWTREAFF
once	TRBJ1-2	TRBD1	TRBV6-1	TGTGCCAGCAGTGATGACAGGGGAGACTATGGCTACACCTTC	CASSDDRGDYGYTF
.	TRBJ2-3	.	TRBV19	TGTGCCAGTAGTATCTCAGGACCGGGGACAGATACGCAGTATTTT	CASSISGPGTDTQYF
.	TRBJ2-7	TRBD2	TRBV20-1	TGCAGTGCTTACGGACTAGCGGGGCCCTACGAGCAGTACTTC	CSAYGLAGPYEQYF
.	TRBJ1-2	.	TRBV7-8	TGTGCCAGCAGCCCCGTCAGGGGACCGATCTATGGCTACACCTTC	CASSPVRGPIYGYTF
few	TRBJ1-6	.	TRBV20-1	TGCAGTGCTAGTGCCCGGGGTTATGTAAATTCACCCCTCCACTTT	CSASARGYVNSPLHF
.	TRBJ1-5	.	TRBV6-2/TRBV6-3	TGTGCCAGCAGTTACTTTGGTGGCAATCAGCCCCAGCATTTT	CASSYFGGNQPQHF
.	TRBJ2-5	.	TRBV4-1	TGCGCCAGCAGCCAACTGGGCAGTAGAGAGACCCAGTACTTC	CASSQLGSRETQYF
few	TRBJ2-3	TRBD2	TRBV7-2	TGTGCCAGCAGCTCTAGGACTAGCGGGAGACCTAGCACAGATACGCAGTATTTT	CASSSRTSGRPSTDTQYF
.	TRBJ1-3	.	TRBV15	TGTGCCACGATGACAGACAACTCTGGAAACACCATATATTTT	CATMTDNSGNTIYF
few	TRBJ2-5	.	TRBV7-6	TGTGCCAGCAGCTTATTGGGGGCCCAGTACTTC	CASSLLGAQYF
.	TRBJ2-2	.	TRBV2	TGTGCCAGCGATAAACAGGGAGTAGGGGAGCTGTTTTTT	CASDKQGVGELFF
.	TRBJ2-3	TRBD2	TRBV6-1	TGTGCCAGCAGTCTACTAGCGGGAGGGCCAGATACGCAGTATTTT	CASSLLAGGPDTQYF
.	TRBJ2-2	TRBD2	TRBV7-8	TGTGCCAGCAGCACAAGGACTAGCGGGAGTACCGGGGAGCTGTTTTTT	CASSTRTSGSTGELFF
once	TRBJ1-1	.	TRBV4-3	TGCGCCAGCAGCCGGTGGACCCTGCGGCTGAACACTGAAGCTTTCTTT	CASSRWTLRLNTEAFF
once	TRBJ2-7	TRBD2	TRBV11-2	TGTGCCAGCAGCTTAGAGGGACTAGCCATAAGGGACTTC	CASSLEGLAIRDF
.	TRBJ2-5	TRBD2	TRBV7-2	TGTGCCAGCAGCCCCTGGACTAGCGGGAGGGACGGGACCCAGTACTTC	CASSPWTSGRDGTQYF
.	TRBJ1-6	TRBD1	TRBV27	TGTGCCAGCACAAAAGCGTCAGGGGGCTCCTATAATTCACCCCTCCACTTT	CASTKASGGSYNSPLHF
.	TRBJ1-5	.	TRBV19	TGTGCCAGTAGTAGGAGGGCCCGGGATAATCAGCCCCAGCATTTT	CASSRRARDNQPQHF
.	TRBJ2-7	TRBD2	TRBV5-4	TGTGCCAGCAGTCCTCGGGGGGGTCATGACTCCTACGAGCAGTACTTC	CASSPRGGHDSYEQYF
.	TRBJ1-2	.	TRBV7-2	TGTGCCAGCAGCTTGAGCCCCCAGGCTAACTATGGCTACACCTTC	CASSLSPQANYGYTF
few	TRBJ1-2	.	TRBV6-1	TGTGCCAGCAGTGAAGACCCTAACAGGGAGCACTACACCTTC	CASSEDPNREHYTF
.	TRBJ2-3	.	TRBV6-4	TGTGCCAGCAGTGACGGTACCGGAGTAGTCGCAGATACGCAGTATTTT	CASSDGTGVVADTQYF
.	TRBJ2-3	.	TRBV7-3	TGTGCCAGCAGCTTAGGGTGGGGGGACCCACGCACAGATACGCAGTATTTT	CASSLGWGDPRTDTQYF